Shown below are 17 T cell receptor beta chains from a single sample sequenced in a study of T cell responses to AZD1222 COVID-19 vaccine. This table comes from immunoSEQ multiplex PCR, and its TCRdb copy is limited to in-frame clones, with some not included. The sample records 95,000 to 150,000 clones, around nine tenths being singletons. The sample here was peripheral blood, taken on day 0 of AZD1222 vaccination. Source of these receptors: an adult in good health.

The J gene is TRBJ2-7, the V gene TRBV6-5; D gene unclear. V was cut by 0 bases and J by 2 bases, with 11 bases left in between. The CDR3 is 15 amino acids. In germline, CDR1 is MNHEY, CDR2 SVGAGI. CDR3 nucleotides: TGTGCCAGCAGTTACTCGGGCACATACCCCTACGAGCAGTACTTC. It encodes CASSYSGTYPYEQYF.

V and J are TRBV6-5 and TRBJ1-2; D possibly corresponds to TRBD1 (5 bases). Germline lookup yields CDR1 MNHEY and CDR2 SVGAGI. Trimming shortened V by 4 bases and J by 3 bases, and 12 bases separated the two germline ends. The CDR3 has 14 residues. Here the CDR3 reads CASSLTGSDYGYTF. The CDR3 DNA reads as TGTGCCAGCAGTTTAACAGGCAGTGACTATGGCTACACCTTC.

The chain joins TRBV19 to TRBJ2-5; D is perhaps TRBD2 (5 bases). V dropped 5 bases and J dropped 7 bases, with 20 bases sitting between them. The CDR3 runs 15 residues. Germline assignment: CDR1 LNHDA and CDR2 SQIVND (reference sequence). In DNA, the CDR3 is TGTGCCAGTAGTCCCTCCCTGGACTCATCCGGGACCCAGTACTTC. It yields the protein CASSPSLDSSGTQYF.

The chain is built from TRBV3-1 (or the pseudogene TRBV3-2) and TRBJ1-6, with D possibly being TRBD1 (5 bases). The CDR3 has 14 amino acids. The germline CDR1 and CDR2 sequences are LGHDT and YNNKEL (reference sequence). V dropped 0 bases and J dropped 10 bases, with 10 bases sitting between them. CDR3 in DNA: TGTGCCAGCAGCCAAGATCCAGGGACCTCACCCCTCCACTTT. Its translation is CASSQDPGTSPLHF.

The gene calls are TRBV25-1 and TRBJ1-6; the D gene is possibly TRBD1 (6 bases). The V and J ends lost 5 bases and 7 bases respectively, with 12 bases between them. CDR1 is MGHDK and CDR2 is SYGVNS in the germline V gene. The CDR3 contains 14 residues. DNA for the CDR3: TGTGCCAGCAGTACAGGGAGGGCCAATTCACCCCTCCACTTT. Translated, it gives CASSTGRANSPLHF.

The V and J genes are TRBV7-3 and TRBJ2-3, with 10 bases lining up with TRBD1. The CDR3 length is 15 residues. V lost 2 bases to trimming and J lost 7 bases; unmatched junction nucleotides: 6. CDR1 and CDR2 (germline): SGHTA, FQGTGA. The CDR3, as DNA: TGTGCCAGCAGCTTATCCGGGACAGGGGATAATACGCAGTATTTT. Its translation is CASSLSGTGDNTQYF.

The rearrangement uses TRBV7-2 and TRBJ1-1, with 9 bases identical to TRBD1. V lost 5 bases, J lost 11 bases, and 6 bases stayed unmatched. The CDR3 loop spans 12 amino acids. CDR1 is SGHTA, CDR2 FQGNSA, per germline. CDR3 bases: TGTGCCAGCAGCCAGGACAGGGGTCGTGCTTTCTTT. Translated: CASSQDRGRAFF.

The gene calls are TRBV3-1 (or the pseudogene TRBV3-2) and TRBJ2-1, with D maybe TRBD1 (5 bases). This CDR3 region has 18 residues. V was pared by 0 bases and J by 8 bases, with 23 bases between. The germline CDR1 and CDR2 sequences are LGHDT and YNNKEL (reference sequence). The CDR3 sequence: CASSQDKERWTIGDEQFF. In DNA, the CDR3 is TGTGCCAGCAGCCAAGACAAGGAAAGGTGGACAATTGGGGATGAGCAGTTCTTC.

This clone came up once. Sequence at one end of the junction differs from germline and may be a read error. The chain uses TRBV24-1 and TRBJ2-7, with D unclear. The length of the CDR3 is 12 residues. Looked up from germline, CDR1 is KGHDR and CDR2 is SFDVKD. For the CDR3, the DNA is TGCCTAGGTAGGCAAAAGCGTCAGTTGCCGTACTTC. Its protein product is CLGRQKRQLPYF.

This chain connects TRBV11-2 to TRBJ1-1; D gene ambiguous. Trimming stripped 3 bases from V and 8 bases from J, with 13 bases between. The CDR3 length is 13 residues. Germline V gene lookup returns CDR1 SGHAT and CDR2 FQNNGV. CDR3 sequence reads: CASSFSWTREAFF. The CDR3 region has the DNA TGTGCCAGCAGCTTTTCATGGACGCGCGAAGCTTTCTTT.

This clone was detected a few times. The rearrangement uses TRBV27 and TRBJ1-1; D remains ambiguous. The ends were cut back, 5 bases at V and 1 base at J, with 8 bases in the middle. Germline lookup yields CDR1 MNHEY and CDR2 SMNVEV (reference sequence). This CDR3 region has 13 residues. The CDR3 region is CASSRWENTEAFF. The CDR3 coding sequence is TGTGCCAGCAGTCGGTGGGAGAACACTGAAGCTTTCTTT.

The CDR3 DNA sequence: TGTGCCAGCAGGTTCCAGACAACTAATGAAAAACTGTTTTTT. It codes for CASRFQTTNEKLFF. The chain links TRBV2 to TRBJ1-4; unclear D gene. V was clipped by 6 bases and J by 0 bases, with 8 bases between them. The CDR3 is made up of 14 amino acids. CDR1 and CDR2 (germline): SNHLY, FYNNEI.

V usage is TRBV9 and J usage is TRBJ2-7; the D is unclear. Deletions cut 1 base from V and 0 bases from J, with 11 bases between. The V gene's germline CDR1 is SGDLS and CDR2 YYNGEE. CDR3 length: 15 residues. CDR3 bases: TGTGCCAGCAGCGTATCGGCAGTGAGCTCCTACGAGCAGTACTTC. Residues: CASSVSAVSSYEQYF.

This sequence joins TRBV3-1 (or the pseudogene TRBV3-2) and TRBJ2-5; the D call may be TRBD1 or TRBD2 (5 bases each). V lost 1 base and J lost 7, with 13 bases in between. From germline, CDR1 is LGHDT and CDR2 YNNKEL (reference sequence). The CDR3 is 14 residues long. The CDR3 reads CASSQAGLAVTQYF. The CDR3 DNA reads TGTGCCAGCAGCCAAGCAGGGCTAGCCGTGACCCAGTACTTC.

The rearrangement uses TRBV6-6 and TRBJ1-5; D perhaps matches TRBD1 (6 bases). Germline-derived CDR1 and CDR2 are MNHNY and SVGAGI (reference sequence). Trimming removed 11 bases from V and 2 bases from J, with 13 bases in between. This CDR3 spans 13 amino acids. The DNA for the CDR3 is TGTGCCGGCTCGGGGGCCCGCAATCAGCCCCAGCATTTT. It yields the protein CAGSGARNQPQHF.

The CDR3 DNA reads as TGTGCCTGGAGTGTCGGACAGGGTTTCCGCGAGCAGTACTTC. It specifies CAWSVGQGFREQYF. The J gene is TRBJ2-7, the V gene TRBV30; 8 nucleotides align to TRBD1. The V segment lost 0 bases and the J segment 6 bases; nucleotides outside the gene matches: 7. The CDR3 loop spans 14 amino acids. Germline-derived CDR1 and CDR2 are GTSNPN and SVGIG (reference sequence). Filled out from reference TRBV30 and TRBJ2-7, the complete variable domain reads SQTIHQWPATLVQPVGSPLSLECTVEGTSNPNLYWYRQAAGRGLQLLFYSVGIGQISSEVPQNLSASRPQDRQFILSSKKLLLSDSGFYLCAWSVGQGFREQYFGPGTRLTVT.

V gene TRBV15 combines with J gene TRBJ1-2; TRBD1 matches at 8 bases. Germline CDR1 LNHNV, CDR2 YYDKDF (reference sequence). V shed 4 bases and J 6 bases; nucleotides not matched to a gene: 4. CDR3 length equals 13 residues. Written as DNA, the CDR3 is TGTGCCACCAGCACGGACAGGGAGAATGGCTACACCTTC. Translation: CATSTDRENGYTF.